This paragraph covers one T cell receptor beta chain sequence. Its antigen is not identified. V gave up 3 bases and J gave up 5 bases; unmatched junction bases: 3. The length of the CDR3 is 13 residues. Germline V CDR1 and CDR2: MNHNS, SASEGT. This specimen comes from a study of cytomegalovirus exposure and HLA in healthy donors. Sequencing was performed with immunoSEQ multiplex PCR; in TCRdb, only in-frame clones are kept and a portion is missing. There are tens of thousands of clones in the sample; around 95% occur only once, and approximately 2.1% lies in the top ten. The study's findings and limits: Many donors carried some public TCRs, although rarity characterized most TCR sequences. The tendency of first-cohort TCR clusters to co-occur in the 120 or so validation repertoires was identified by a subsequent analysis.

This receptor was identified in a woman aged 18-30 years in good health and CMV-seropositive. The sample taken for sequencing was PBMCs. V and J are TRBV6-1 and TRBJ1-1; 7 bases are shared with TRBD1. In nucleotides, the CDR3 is TGTGCCAGCAGTGACCTCAGGGGGACTGAAGCTTTCTTT. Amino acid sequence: CASSDLRGTEAFF.